This T cell receptor beta chain was sequenced in a study of technical replicates of blood from a handful of donors. Repertoires were generated with immunoSEQ multiplex PCR, while TCRdb's copy carries only in-frame clones and drops some. In the table there are around 84,000 clones, over 85% of which are singletons. The receptor was isolated from a human donor in good health. What was sequenced was T cells isolated from PBMCs.

The DNA for the CDR3 is TGTGCCACCAGAAGCGGGGGAAGCCCCTACAATGAGCAGTTCTTC. Translation: CATRSGGSPYNEQFF. The rearrangement joins TRBV27 to TRBJ2-1, with 8 nucleotides matching TRBD2. J was trimmed by 2 bases and V by 10 bases; bases with no gene match: 10. CDR3 length equals 15 residues. The germline CDR1 and CDR2 sequences are MNHEY and SMNVEV (reference sequence).